What follows are 8 T cell receptor beta chains derived from one specimen sequenced in a study of blood T cells in healthy people across ages. The authors ran a second PCR of 7 to 11 cycles using a sample-barcoded 5' primer and a J-beta primer mix. A single record per CDR3 protein comes from TCRdb applying MiXCR to the 5' RACE reads. The sample records 660,000 or so distinct CDR3 sequences, 58% being singletons. Sequenced: blood. The receptors come from a man between 60 and 75 years old in good health.

The chain joins TRBV12-3 or TRBV12-4 to TRBJ1-6; D gene unclear. V lost 3 bases, J lost 14 bases, and 20 bases lay in between. The CDR3 length is 15 residues. In DNA form, the CDR3 reads TGTGCCAGCAGTTTTATCCAAGGACTGAATGGGGCCCTCCACTTT. As protein: CASSFIQGLNGALHF.

J is TRBJ1-1 and V is TRBV25-1; D is undetermined. CDR1 MGHDK and CDR2 SYGVNS come from the germline V gene. V was trimmed by 3 bases and J by 1 base, leaving 9 bases between them. The CDR3 runs 14 residues. CDR3 DNA sequence: TGTGCCAGCAGTGAGCCGGGGAAGAACACTGAAGCTTTCTTT. It encodes CASSEPGKNTEAFF.

The V and J genes are TRBV10-3 and TRBJ2-1; maybe TRBD1 (5 bases). V shed 2 bases and J shed 3 bases, with 8 bases lying between them. Germline V gene sequence: CDR1 ENHRY, CDR2 SYGVKD. CDR3 length equals 14 residues. The CDR3 nucleotides are TGTGCCATCAGTGAGGGGGCGAACTACAATGAGCAGTTCTTC. Residues: CAISEGANYNEQFF.

V is TRBV7-2 and J is TRBJ2-5; D is perhaps TRBD2 (7 bases). Germline V gene lookup returns CDR1 SGHTA and CDR2 FQGNSA. The CDR3 length is 16 residues. Trimming shortened V by 2 bases and J by 1 base, and 14 bases separated the two germline ends. The CDR3 DNA sequence: TGTGCCAGCAGCTTACTCGGAGGGGGGGGCCAAGAGACCCAGTACTTC. The encoded protein is CASSLLGGGGQETQYF.

V is TRBV29-1 and J is TRBJ1-2; no reliable D call. V gave up 2 bases and J gave up 8 bases, with 12 bases separating them. Germline CDR1 and CDR2: SQVTM and ANQGSEA. This CDR3 contains 12 residues. The DNA of the CDR3 is TGCAGCGTTGAACGCCAGGCCGGGGGCTACACCTTC. Translated: CSVERQAGGYTF. Drawing the rest from reference TRBV29-1 and TRBJ1-2, the complete variable domain is SAVISQKPSRDICQRGTSLTIQCQVDSQVTMMFWYRQQPGQSLTLIATANQGSEATYESGFVIDKFPISRPNLTFSTLTVSNMSPEDSSIYLCSVERQAGGYTFGSGTRLTVV.

The chain links TRBV4-1 to TRBJ2-5; maybe TRBD1 (6 bases). Looked up from germline, CDR1 is MGHRA and CDR2 is YSYEKL. This CDR3 has 19 residues. V was cut by 0 bases and J by 0 bases, with 20 bases left in between. CDR3 coding DNA: TGCGCCAGCAGCCAAGATGGTAGCAGGGGTTCCAGGTACCAAGAGACCCAGTACTTC. It yields the protein CASSQDGSRGSRYQETQYF.

The J gene is TRBJ2-3, the V gene TRBV28; 10 bases map to TRBD2. The germline V gene encodes CDR1 MDHEN and CDR2 SYDVKM. The length of the CDR3 is 15 residues. The V and J ends lost 8 bases and 8 bases, in that order; junction bases with no gene match: 13. In DNA, the CDR3 is TGTGCCAGCGCTACGCCCGGGACTAGCGAGGGTACGCAGTATTTT. This sequence encodes CASATPGTSEGTQYF.

The V and J genes are TRBV6-5 and TRBJ1-6, with TRBD1 identical over 9 bases. The CDR3 totals 13 residues. In germline, CDR1 is MNHEY, CDR2 SVGAGI. The ends lost 7 bases at V and 7 bases at J; junction bases unmatched: 2. CDR3 in amino acids: CASTGQGNSPLHF. CDR3 nucleotides: TGTGCCAGCACGGGACAGGGAAATTCACCCCTCCACTTT.